Here is one T cell receptor (beta chain) with its context. This clonotype came up many times. What this receptor recognizes is not known. No much larger clone is present one base from it, and per-base qualities are unavailable. This sample is drawn from a study of T cell repertoires in cytomegalovirus infection (dated by TCRdb to 2018 to 2020). Background on the whole study: Because public TCR beta signatures pointed to carriage of CMV infection together with the matching HLA type, the HLA type of each donor mattered for the analysis.

CDR1 SGHTA and CDR2 FQGNSA are derived from the germline V gene. Trimming takes 5 bases from V and 2 bases from J, and the germline ends sit 19 bases apart. The CDR3 runs 17 amino acids, cysteine and phenylalanine included. Kept here is only the CDR3 DNA, which spans 51 bases and is read in frame from base 1. The study at large found these results: The ex vivo response was dominated by HLA-C-restricted CMV-specific TCR beta clonotypes, and the single most frequent clonotype in two of eight donors was supplied by these HLA-C-restricted clonotypes. Carriers of CMV infection plus the relevant HLA type were discriminated by the cumulative frequency of public TCR beta family members in the study cohort and in an independent roughly 400-donor cohort.

Sequencing was carried out with an Illumina HiSeq 1500. TCRdb passed the public sequencing reads through fastp at Q25 and MiXCR, retaining productive beta sequences. Each record represents a unique CDR3 protein, reported with the most common genes and DNA among its rows. The sample contains roughly 630,000 distinct CDR3 sequences, 20% to 30% of them found a single time. Around 8% of the sample goes to the ten largest clones. This TCR derives from a human donor in good health (CMV status not recorded). Some clones in this sample may be carry-over from other donors' samples. Sequences were obtained from CD8+ T cells from PBMCs. The chain is encoded by TRBV7-2 joined to TRBJ2-1, with TRBD2 as a weak D call on 6 bases. The CDR3: CASSTALGGKTYNEQFF. Read as DNA, the sequence is TGTGCCAGCAGCACTGCCCTCGGGGGTAAAACCTACAATGAGCAGTTCTTC.